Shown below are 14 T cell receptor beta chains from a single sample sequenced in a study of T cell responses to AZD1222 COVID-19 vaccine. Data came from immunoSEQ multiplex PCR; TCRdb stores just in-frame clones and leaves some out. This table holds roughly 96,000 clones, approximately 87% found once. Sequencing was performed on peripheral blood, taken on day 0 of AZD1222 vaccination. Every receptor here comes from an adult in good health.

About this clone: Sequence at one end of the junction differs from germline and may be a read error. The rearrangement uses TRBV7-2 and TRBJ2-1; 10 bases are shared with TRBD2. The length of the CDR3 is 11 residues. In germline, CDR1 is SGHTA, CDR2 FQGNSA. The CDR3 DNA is TGTGCCAGCAGTTTAGCGGGAGGGCAGTTCTTC. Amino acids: CASSLAGGQFF.

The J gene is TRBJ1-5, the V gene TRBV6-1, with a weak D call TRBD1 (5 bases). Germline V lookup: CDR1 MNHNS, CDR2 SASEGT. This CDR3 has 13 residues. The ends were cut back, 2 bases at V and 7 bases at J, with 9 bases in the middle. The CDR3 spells CASSERGAQPQHF. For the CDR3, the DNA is TGTGCCAGCAGTGAAAGGGGCGCGCAGCCCCAGCATTTT.

The CDR3 coding sequence is TGTGCCAGCAGCTTCGGTGAAAAACTGTTTTTT. As protein: CASSFGEKLFF. The genes are TRBV9 and TRBJ1-4; unclear D gene. Trimming took off 4 bases at V and 7 bases at J, with 5 bases between the two ends. CDR1 and CDR2 from the germline V gene are SGDLS and YYNGEE. The CDR3 is made up of 11 amino acids.

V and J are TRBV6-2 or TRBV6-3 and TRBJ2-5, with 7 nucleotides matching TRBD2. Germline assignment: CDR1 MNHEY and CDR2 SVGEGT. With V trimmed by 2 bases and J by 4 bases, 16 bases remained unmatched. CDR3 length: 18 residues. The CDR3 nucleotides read TGTGCCAGCAGTTACCGAGCAGGCGGGAGCGGGGTTGGAGAGACCCAGTACTTC. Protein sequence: CASSYRAGGSGVGETQYF.

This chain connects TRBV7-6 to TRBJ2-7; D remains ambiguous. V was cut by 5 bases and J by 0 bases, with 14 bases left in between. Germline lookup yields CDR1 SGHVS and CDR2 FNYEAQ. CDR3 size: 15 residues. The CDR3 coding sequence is TGTGCCAGCAGCCCCCTGAGAGCCACCTCCTACGAGCAGTACTTC. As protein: CASSPLRATSYEQYF. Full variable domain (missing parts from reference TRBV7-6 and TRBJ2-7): GAGVSQSPRYKVTKRGQDVALRCDPISGHVSLYWYRQALGQGPEFLTYFNYEAQQDKSGLPNDRFSAERPEGSISTLTIQRTEQRDSAMYRCASSPLRATSYEQYFGPGTRLTVT.

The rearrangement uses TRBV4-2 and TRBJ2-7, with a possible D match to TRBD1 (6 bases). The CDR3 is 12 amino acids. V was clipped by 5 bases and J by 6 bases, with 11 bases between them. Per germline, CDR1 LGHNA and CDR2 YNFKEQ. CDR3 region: CASSAAGVEQYF. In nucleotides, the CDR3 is TGTGCCAGCAGCGCCGCAGGGGTCGAGCAGTACTTC.

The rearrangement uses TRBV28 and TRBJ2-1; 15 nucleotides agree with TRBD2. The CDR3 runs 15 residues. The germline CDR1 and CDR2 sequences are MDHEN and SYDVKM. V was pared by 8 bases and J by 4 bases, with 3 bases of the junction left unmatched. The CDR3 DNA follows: TGTGCCAGCGGGACTAGCGGGAGGCCTTACAATGAGCAGTTCTTC. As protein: CASGTSGRPYNEQFF.

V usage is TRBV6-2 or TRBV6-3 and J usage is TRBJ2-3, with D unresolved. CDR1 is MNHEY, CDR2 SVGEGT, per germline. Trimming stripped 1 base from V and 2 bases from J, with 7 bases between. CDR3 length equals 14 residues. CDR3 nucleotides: TGTGCCAGCAGTTACTACCAGCTCACAGATACGCAGTATTTT. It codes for CASSYYQLTDTQYF.

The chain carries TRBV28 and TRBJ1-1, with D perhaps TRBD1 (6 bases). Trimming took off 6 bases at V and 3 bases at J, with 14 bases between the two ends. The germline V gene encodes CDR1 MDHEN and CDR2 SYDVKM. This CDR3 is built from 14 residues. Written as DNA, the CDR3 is TGTGCCAGCAGGCCGGGGGGCGCGGACACTGAAGCTTTCTTT. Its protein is CASRPGGADTEAFF. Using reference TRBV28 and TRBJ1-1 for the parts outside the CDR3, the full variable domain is DVKVTQSSRYLVKRTGEKVFLECVQDMDHENMFWYRQDPGLGLRLIYFSYDVKMKEKGDIPEGYSVSREKKERFSLILESASTNQTSMYLCASRPGGADTEAFFGQGTRLTVV.

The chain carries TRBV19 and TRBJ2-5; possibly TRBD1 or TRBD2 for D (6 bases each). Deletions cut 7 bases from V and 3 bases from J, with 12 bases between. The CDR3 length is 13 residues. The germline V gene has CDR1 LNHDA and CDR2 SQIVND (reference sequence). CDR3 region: CASKRGTEETQYF. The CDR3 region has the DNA TGTGCCAGTAAGAGGGGGACTGAAGAGACCCAGTACTTC.

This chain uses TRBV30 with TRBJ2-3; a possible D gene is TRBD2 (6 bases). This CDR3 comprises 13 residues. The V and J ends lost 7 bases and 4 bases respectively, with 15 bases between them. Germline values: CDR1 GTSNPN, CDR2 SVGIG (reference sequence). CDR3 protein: CASSRLVADTQYF. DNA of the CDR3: TGTGCCTCATCACGACTAGTCGCAGATACGCAGTATTTT.

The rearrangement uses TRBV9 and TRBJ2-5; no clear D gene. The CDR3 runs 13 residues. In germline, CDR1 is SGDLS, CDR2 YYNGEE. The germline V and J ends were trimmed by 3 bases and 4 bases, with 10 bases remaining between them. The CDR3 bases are TGTGCCAGCAGCGCCAGCGTACGAGAGACCCAGTACTTC. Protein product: CASSASVRETQYF.

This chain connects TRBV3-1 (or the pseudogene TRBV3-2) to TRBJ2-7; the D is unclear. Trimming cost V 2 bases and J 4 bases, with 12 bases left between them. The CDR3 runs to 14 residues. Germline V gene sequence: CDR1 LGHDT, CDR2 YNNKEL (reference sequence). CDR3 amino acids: CASSQLVGHYEQYF. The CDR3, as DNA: TGTGCCAGCAGCCAACTAGTAGGCCATTACGAGCAGTACTTC.

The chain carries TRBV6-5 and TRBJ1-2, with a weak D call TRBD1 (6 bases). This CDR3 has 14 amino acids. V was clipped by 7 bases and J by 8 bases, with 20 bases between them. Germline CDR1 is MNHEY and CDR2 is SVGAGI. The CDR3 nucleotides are TGTGCCAGCACCCCGGGGGGGCACTACGGAGGCTACACCTTC. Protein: CASTPGGHYGGYTF.